This T cell receptor beta chain originates from a study of graft-versus-host responses after intestinal transplantation. Overall study results and limits: Recipient marrow contained GvH clones, some of which appeared first in ileum or blood.

Produced via immunoSEQ multiplex PCR; TCRdb's table is partial and in-frame only. The sample carries around 100,000 clones, around 94% recorded once. Germline CDR1 and CDR2: WSHSY and SAAADI. The CDR3 extends over 11 amino acids. Between the trimmed V and J ends, which lost 2 bases and 7 bases, there was a span of 3 bases. This clone has only one observation. Its matching antigen is unknown. This receptor was taken from a human donor who was the organ donor for an intestinal transplant. Sequenced here: unstimulated CD8+ T cells sorted from spleen or lymph node cells, sampled before transplant. The chain uses TRBV10-2 and TRBJ2-1, with no clear D. The CDR3 sequence is CASSEGNEQFF. The CDR3 coding sequence is TGCGCCAGCAGTGAGGGAAATGAGCAGTTCTTC.